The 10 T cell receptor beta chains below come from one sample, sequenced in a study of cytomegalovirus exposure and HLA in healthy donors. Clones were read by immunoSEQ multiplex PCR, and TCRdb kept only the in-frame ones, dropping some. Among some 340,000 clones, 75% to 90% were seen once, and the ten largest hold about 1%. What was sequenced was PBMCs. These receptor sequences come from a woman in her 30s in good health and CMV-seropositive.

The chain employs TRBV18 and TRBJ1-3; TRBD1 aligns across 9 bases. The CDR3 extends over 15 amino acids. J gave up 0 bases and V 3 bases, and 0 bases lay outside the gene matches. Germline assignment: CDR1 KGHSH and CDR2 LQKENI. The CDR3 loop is CASSPTGGSGNTIYF. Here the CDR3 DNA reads TGTGCCAGCTCACCGACAGGGGGCTCTGGAAACACCATATATTTT.

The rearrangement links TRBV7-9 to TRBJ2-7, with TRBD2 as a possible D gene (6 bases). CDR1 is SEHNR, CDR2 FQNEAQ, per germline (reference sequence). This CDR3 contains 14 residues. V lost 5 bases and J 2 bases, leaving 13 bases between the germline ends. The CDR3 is CASSTSAGTYEQYF. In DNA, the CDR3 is TGTGCCAGCAGCACGTCGGCGGGGACCTACGAGCAGTACTTC.

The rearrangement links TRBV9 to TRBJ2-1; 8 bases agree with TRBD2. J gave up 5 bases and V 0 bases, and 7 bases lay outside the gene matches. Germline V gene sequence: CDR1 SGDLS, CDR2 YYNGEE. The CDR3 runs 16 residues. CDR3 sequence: CASSVAVTSADNEQFF. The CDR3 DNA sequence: TGTGCCAGCAGCGTAGCGGTGACTAGCGCCGACAATGAGCAGTTCTTC.

The chain's CDR3 is CAISSPWVWDSPLHF. The CDR3 nucleotides read TGTGCCATCAGTTCTCCATGGGTGTGGGATTCACCCCTCCACTTT. The chain couples TRBV10-3 to TRBJ1-6, with D unresolved. The V gene's germline CDR1 is ENHRY and CDR2 SYGVKD. The CDR3 is made up of 15 amino acids. Trimming took off 5 bases at V and 8 bases at J, with 16 bases between the two ends.

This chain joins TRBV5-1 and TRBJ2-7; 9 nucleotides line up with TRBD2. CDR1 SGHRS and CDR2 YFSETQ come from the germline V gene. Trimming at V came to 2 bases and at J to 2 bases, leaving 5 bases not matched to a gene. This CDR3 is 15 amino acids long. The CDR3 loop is CASSFDASGAYEQYF. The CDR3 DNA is TGCGCCAGCAGCTTTGATGCTAGCGGGGCCTACGAGCAGTACTTC.

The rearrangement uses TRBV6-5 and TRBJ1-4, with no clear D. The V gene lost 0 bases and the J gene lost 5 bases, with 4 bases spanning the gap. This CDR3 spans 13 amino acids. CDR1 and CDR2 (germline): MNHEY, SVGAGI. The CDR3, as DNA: TGTGCCAGCAGTTACTCGCTGAATGAAAAACTGTTTTTT. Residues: CASSYSLNEKLFF.

This CDR3 is CASRAGKFATEAFF. CDR3 in DNA: TGTGCCAGCAGGGCAGGGAAGTTCGCCACTGAAGCTTTCTTT. V and J are TRBV6-5 and TRBJ1-1, with TRBD1 as a possible D gene (5 bases). The ends were cut back, 6 bases at V and 4 bases at J, with 15 bases in the middle. Germline CDR1 reads MNHEY; CDR2 reads SVGAGI. This CDR3 spans 14 amino acids.

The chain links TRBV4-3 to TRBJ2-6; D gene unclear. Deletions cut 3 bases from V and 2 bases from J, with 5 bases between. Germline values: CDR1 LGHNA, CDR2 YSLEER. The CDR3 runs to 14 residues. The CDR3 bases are TGCGCCAGCAGCCAGGGTGCTGGGGCCAACGTCCTGACTTTC. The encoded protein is CASSQGAGANVLTF.

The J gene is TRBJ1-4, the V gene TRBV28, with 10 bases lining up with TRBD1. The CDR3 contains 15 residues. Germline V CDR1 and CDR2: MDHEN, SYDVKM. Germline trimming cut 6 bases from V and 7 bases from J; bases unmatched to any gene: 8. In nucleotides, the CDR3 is TGTGCCAGCAGCTCGTCGGGACAGGGGCCTGAAAAACTGTTTTTT. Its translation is CASSSSGQGPEKLFF.

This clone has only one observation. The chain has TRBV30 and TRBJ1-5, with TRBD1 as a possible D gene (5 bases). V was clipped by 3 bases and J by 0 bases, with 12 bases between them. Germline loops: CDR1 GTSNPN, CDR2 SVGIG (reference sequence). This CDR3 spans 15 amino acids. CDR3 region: CAWRSDSHSNQPQHF. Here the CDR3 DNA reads TGTGCCTGGAGGTCCGACAGTCATAGCAATCAGCCCCAGCATTTT.